Following are 30 T cell receptor beta chains from one sample sequenced in a study of cytomegalovirus exposure and HLA in healthy donors. Researchers ran the PCR with 60 Vbeta and 13 Jbeta primers. Repertoires were generated with immunoSEQ multiplex PCR, while TCRdb's copy carries only in-frame clones and drops some. This sample carries 150,000 to 200,000 clones, more than 70% of them seen once, and the ten largest clones take approximately 2.8%. The sequencing input was PBMCs. The receptor set was obtained from a male donor in good health and CMV-seronegative.

J is TRBJ2-7 and V is TRBV6-6; D is possibly TRBD1 (6 bases). CDR1 is MNHNY and CDR2 is SVGAGI in the germline V gene (reference sequence). This CDR3 is built from 14 residues. With 4 bases removed from V and 0 bases from J, the gap between germline ends came to 10 bases. CDR3 sequence reads: CASSSPGVSYEQYF. CDR3 DNA: TGTGCCAGCAGTTCCCCAGGGGTCTCCTACGAGCAGTACTTC.

Only one count was recorded for this clone. The chain recombines TRBV28 with TRBJ1-1, with D possibly matching TRBD1 (6 bases). The CDR3 extends over 15 amino acids. V lost 6 bases and J lost 4, with 18 bases in between. Germline CDR1 MDHEN, CDR2 SYDVKM. The CDR3: CASRYPGGAGTEAFF. CDR3 DNA sequence: TGTGCCAGCAGGTACCCCGGGGGGGCTGGCACTGAAGCTTTCTTT.

The chain links TRBV5-1 to TRBJ2-2; D gene unclear. Deletions cut 2 bases from V and 0 bases from J, with 11 bases between. The CDR3 loop spans 16 amino acids. Germline assignment: CDR1 SGHRS and CDR2 YFSETQ. This chain's CDR3 is CASSFTERSNTGELFF. For the CDR3, the DNA is TGCGCCAGCAGCTTTACAGAGAGATCGAACACCGGGGAGCTGTTTTTT.

A single count supports this clone. The gene calls are TRBV7-2 and TRBJ2-5, with 8 bases that match TRBD1. With 2 bases clipped from V and 5 bases from J, the junction kept 10 bases outside the gene matches. The CDR3 has 16 residues. Germline V gene data show CDR1 as SGHTA and CDR2 as FQGNSA. CDR3 amino acids: CASSLRTGYGRETQYF. The CDR3 nucleotides are TGTGCCAGCAGCTTAAGGACAGGGTACGGCCGGGAGACCCAGTACTTC.

J is TRBJ1-3 and V is TRBV13; D is perhaps TRBD1 (6 bases). This CDR3 is 16 amino acids long. Germline V gene lookup returns CDR1 PRHDT and CDR2 FYEKMQ (reference sequence). V lost 0 bases and J lost 3, with 12 bases in between. The CDR3 loop reads CASSLGDRYFGNTIYF. CDR3 in DNA: TGTGCCAGCAGCTTAGGAGACAGGTATTTTGGAAACACCATATATTTT.

The chain links TRBV28 to TRBJ1-5, with D uncertain. Germline loops: CDR1 MDHEN, CDR2 SYDVKM. V shed 5 bases and J shed 5 bases, with 16 bases lying between them. The CDR3 runs to 15 residues. This CDR3 reads CASSQQSGVYQPQHF. The CDR3 region has the DNA TGTGCCAGCAGTCAACAGTCGGGAGTTTATCAGCCCCAGCATTTT.

A few counts support this clone. V usage is TRBV6-1 and J usage is TRBJ1-6; TRBD1 matches 8 bases. CDR1 is MNHNS and CDR2 is SASEGT in the germline V gene. This CDR3 is built from 13 residues. V lost 10 bases and J lost 8; bases outside the gene matches: 7. Here the CDR3 reads CANQDREHSPLHF. For the CDR3, the DNA is TGTGCCAACCAGGACAGGGAGCATTCACCCCTCCACTTT.

This sequence joins TRBV9 and TRBJ1-4, with 8 bases that match TRBD1. CDR1 and CDR2 from the germline V gene are SGDLS and YYNGEE. The CDR3 extends over 14 amino acids. J was trimmed by 7 bases and V by 4 bases; bases with no gene match: 6. CDR3 in DNA: TGTGCCAGCAGCAGACAGGGGAGTGGTGAAAAACTGTTTTTT. The encoded protein is CASSRQGSGEKLFF.

The rearrangement links TRBV5-1 to TRBJ2-1; D ambiguous. The CDR3 consists of 13 residues. With 3 bases removed from V and 5 bases from J, the gap between germline ends came to 9 bases. The germline V gene encodes CDR1 SGHRS and CDR2 YFSETQ. CDR3 sequence: CASSSRIDNEQFF. CDR3 in DNA: TGCGCCAGCAGCTCCCGTATCGACAATGAGCAGTTCTTC.

This chain links TRBV7-9 with TRBJ2-7; D unclear. V dropped 8 bases and J dropped 7 bases, with 18 bases sitting between them. Germline V gene sequence: CDR1 SEHNR, CDR2 FQNEAQ (reference sequence). This CDR3 contains 13 residues. Here the CDR3 DNA reads TGTGCCAGCGGCCCCCGAGGTTTGGAGGAGCAGTACTTC. Translation: CASGPRGLEEQYF.

The rearrangement uses TRBV20-1 and TRBJ1-1; D not resolved. This CDR3 comprises 11 residues. Germline V gene sequence: CDR1 DFQATT, CDR2 SNEGSKA (reference sequence). V was clipped by 3 bases and J by 5 bases, with 7 bases between them. The CDR3 loop is CSAREATEAFF. The DNA for the CDR3 is TGCAGTGCTAGGGAAGCGACTGAAGCTTTCTTT.

In its sample, this clone was seen once. The rearrangement joins TRBV6-1 to TRBJ2-3; perhaps TRBD2 as D (7 bases). CDR1 is MNHNS, CDR2 SASEGT, per germline. The V gene lost 3 bases and the J gene lost 2 bases, with 15 bases spanning the gap. This CDR3 region has 16 residues. CDR3 loop: CASSDWRGPLTDTQYF. Here the CDR3 DNA reads TGTGCCAGCAGTGATTGGCGGGGGCCGCTCACAGATACGCAGTATTTT.

The rearrangement uses TRBV29-1 and TRBJ1-2; 9 bases agree with TRBD1. Germline V CDR1 and CDR2: SQVTM, ANQGSEA. This CDR3 is built from 15 residues. With V trimmed by 2 bases and J by 8 bases, 12 bases remained unmatched. Written as DNA, the CDR3 is TGCAGCGTTGAATCCTCACAGGGGGCTGCTAGCGGCTACACCTTC. Encoded protein: CSVESSQGAASGYTF.

This clone was detected once. V usage is TRBV28 and J usage is TRBJ1-2; 12 nucleotides agree with TRBD1. The V segment lost 5 bases and the J segment 4 bases; nucleotides outside the gene matches: 5. Germline V gene sequence: CDR1 MDHEN, CDR2 SYDVKM. This CDR3 has 15 residues. The CDR3 nucleotides read TGTGCCAGCAGTCCGGGGACAGGGGGCTTCTATGGCTACACCTTC. Encoded protein: CASSPGTGGFYGYTF.

The CDR3 nucleotides read TGCGCCAGCAGCCCCCCGCAGGGAACCTACGAGCAGTACTTC. It encodes CASSPPQGTYEQYF. The chain recombines TRBV4-1 with TRBJ2-7; D might be TRBD1 (5 bases). CDR3 length: 14 amino acids. Trimming removed 4 bases at V and 2 bases at J, with 12 bases between. CDR1 is MGHRA, CDR2 YSYEKL, per germline.

This chain joins TRBV5-4 and TRBJ1-3, with a weak D call TRBD1 (6 bases). From germline, CDR1 is SGHNT and CDR2 YYREEE (reference sequence). With 4 bases removed from V and 0 bases from J, the gap between germline ends came to 14 bases. This CDR3 region has 16 residues. CDR3: CASSLGQRSSGNTIYF. CDR3 sequence (DNA): TGTGCCAGCAGCCTCGGACAGAGGAGCTCTGGAAACACCATATATTTT.

This sequence joins TRBV5-5 and TRBJ2-7, with D perhaps matching TRBD1 (8 bases). The V end was cut by 2 bases, the J end by 4 bases, with 13 bases between. This CDR3 is 14 amino acids long. Per germline, CDR1 SGHKS and CDR2 YYEKEE (reference sequence). DNA of the CDR3: TGTGCCAGCAGCTTTACAGGGGGGGGGTACGAGCAGTACTTC. It codes for CASSFTGGGYEQYF. Using reference TRBV5-5 and TRBJ2-7 for the parts outside the CDR3, the full variable domain is DAGVTQSPTHLIKTRGQQVTLRCSPISGHKSVSWYQQVLGQGPQFIFQYYEKEERGRGNFPDRFSARQFPNYSSELNVNALLLGDSALYLCASSFTGGGYEQYFGPGTRLTVT.

This clone appeared a single time. This chain uses TRBV7-8 with TRBJ2-5, with no clear D. From germline, CDR1 is SGHVS and CDR2 FQNEAQ. The CDR3 runs to 15 residues. Trimming removed 4 bases at V and 2 bases at J, with 14 bases between. CDR3 amino acids: CASSSLGRSQETQYF. In nucleotides, the CDR3 is TGTGCCAGCAGCTCCCTGGGCCGCTCACAAGAGACCCAGTACTTC.

The chain joins TRBV7-9 to TRBJ2-1; D might be TRBD1 (5 bases). This CDR3 region has 12 residues. V dropped 5 bases and J dropped 8 bases, with 10 bases sitting between them. Germline lookup yields CDR1 SEHNR and CDR2 FQNEAQ (reference sequence). Here the CDR3 reads CASSQGADEQFF. CDR3 DNA: TGTGCCAGCAGCCAAGGGGCGGATGAGCAGTTCTTC.

The CDR3 loop is CASVRTPSGDTQYF. As DNA, the CDR3 is TGTGCCAGTGTCAGGACCCCGAGCGGAGATACGCAGTATTTT. The V gene is TRBV19, the J gene TRBJ2-3, with D perhaps matching TRBD2 (5 bases). Germline V gene sequence: CDR1 LNHDA, CDR2 SQIVND (reference sequence). Trimming left V 8 bases short and J 5 bases short, with 17 bases between. The length of the CDR3 is 14 residues.

The chain combines TRBV7-8 with TRBJ1-1, with D maybe TRBD1 (5 bases). The CDR3 contains 13 residues. V was pared by 4 bases and J by 4 bases, with 10 bases between. Germline CDR1 SGHVS, CDR2 FQNEAQ. CDR3 nucleotide sequence: TGTGCCAGCAGCTGGAGGGGTAGCACTGAAGCTTTCTTT. This codes for CASSWRGSTEAFF.

The genes are TRBV27 and TRBJ1-5; D ambiguous. From germline, CDR1 is MNHEY and CDR2 SMNVEV (reference sequence). The CDR3 runs to 14 residues. V was cut by 7 bases and J by 6 bases, with 16 bases left in between. CDR3 loop: CASTLGGRGQPQHF. The CDR3 nucleotides read TGTGCCAGCACCCTGGGAGGGCGAGGTCAGCCCCAGCATTTT.

The chain couples TRBV11-1 to TRBJ1-2; tentative D call: TRBD1 (5 bases). The CDR3 length is 14 residues. Trimming removed 5 bases at V and 8 bases at J, with 18 bases between. In germline, CDR1 is SGHAT, CDR2 FQDESV (reference sequence). CDR3 loop: CASSPRGGAAGYTF. The DNA for the CDR3 is TGTGCCAGCAGCCCTCGAGGTGGGGCGGCCGGCTACACCTTC.

The J gene is TRBJ2-1, the V gene TRBV7-2; D remains ambiguous. V was shortened by 5 bases and J by 1 base, with 9 bases between the two germline ends. Germline V gives CDR1 SGHTA, CDR2 FQGNSA. The CDR3 consists of 14 residues. The chain's CDR3 is CASSVSPSYNEQFF. The CDR3 region has the DNA TGTGCCAGCAGCGTTAGCCCTTCCTACAATGAGCAGTTCTTC.

This clone appeared a single time. The chain is built from TRBV19 and TRBJ2-2; 11 positions agree with TRBD2. The CDR3 is 16 residues long. Trimming cost V 7 bases and J 1 base; bases outside gene matches: 5. Germline CDR1 is LNHDA and CDR2 is SQIVND (reference sequence). Here the CDR3 DNA reads TGTGCCAGTAAGGTACTAGCGGGGGTGAACACCGGGGAGCTGTTTTTT. Its protein product is CASKVLAGVNTGELFF. The variable domain in full, with the rest retrieved from reference TRBV19 and TRBJ2-2, is DGGITQSPKYLFRKEGQNVTLSCEQNLNHDAMYWYRQDPGQGLRLIYYSQIVNDFQKGDIAEGYSVSREKKESFPLTVTSAQKNPTAFYLCASKVLAGVNTGELFFGEGSRLTVL.

The chain joins TRBV7-2 to TRBJ1-2; D unresolved. From germline, CDR1 is SGHTA and CDR2 FQGNSA. The CDR3 is 12 amino acids. V was trimmed by 2 bases and J by 8 bases, leaving 9 bases between them. CDR3 in amino acids: CASSLMQVGYTF. DNA of the CDR3: TGTGCCAGCAGCTTAATGCAGGTCGGCTACACCTTC.

About this clone: The junction differs from germline at one of its ends, possibly a read error. CDR3 sequence (DNA): TGTTCCAGCAGCCCCCAGGGCGTTGCGCAGTATTTT. Translating gives CSSSPQGVAQYF. The chain is built from TRBV7-9 and TRBJ2-3, with D maybe TRBD1 (5 bases). Germline CDR1 SEHNR, CDR2 FQNEAQ (reference sequence). This CDR3 contains 12 residues.

This chain uses TRBV7-2 with TRBJ1-4; D might be TRBD1 (5 bases). There are 15 residues in the CDR3. Trimming removed 6 bases at V and 5 bases at J, with 16 bases between. Germline V gene data show CDR1 as SGHTA and CDR2 as FQGNSA. The CDR3, as DNA: TGTGCCAGCAGGATGACCGGGACTAGCAATGAAAAACTGTTTTTT. Residues: CASRMTGTSNEKLFF.

V and J are TRBV28 and TRBJ1-5, with D perhaps TRBD1 (6 bases). The V end was cut by 5 bases, the J end by 9 bases, with 11 bases between. The CDR3 runs to 12 residues. Looked up from germline, CDR1 is MDHEN and CDR2 is SYDVKM. This chain's CDR3 is CASSLTRGPQHF. The CDR3 DNA is TGTGCCAGCAGTCTGACCAGGGGGCCCCAGCATTTT.

The V and J genes are TRBV18 and TRBJ2-2; a weak D match, TRBD2 (6 bases). This CDR3 comprises 17 residues. Trimming removed 5 bases at V and 1 base at J, with 17 bases between. Germline CDR1 reads KGHSH; CDR2 reads LQKENI. CDR3 sequence: CASSTLPAGLNTGELFF. CDR3 in DNA: TGTGCCAGCTCAACCCTGCCTGCGGGATTGAACACCGGGGAGCTGTTTTTT.